Listed below are T cell receptor beta chains from one sample, sequenced in a study of post-analysis software for immune sequencing data. TCRdb reprocessed the PCR reads with MiXCR, giving one entry per CDR3 protein. The table records approximately 360,000 distinct CDR3 sequences, about a third of them present only once. The sequenced sample consisted of blood. Receptors were obtained from a girl aged 5-17 years with multiple sclerosis. Both conserved end residues are part of each CDR3.

J gene | V gene | CDR3 protein
TRBJ2-7 | TRBV12-3/TRBV12-4 | CASSLAIGGQFYEQYF
TRBJ2-1 | TRBV29-1 | CSVEPPSSYNEQFF
TRBJ1-1 | TRBV2 | CASSEEAGGSEAFF
TRBJ2-3 | TRBV29-1 | CSVEEGADTQYF
TRBJ2-1 | TRBV20-1 | CSARGVAGGSNEQFF
TRBJ2-1 | TRBV7-2 | CASSLGEDLEQFF
TRBJ1-1 | TRBV7-2 | CASSSPDLLNTEAFF
TRBJ2-7 | TRBV3-1 | CASSQVYSGATYEQYF
TRBJ2-4 | TRBV6-1 | CASSDTGKPFQYF
TRBJ1-2 | TRBV28 | CASRRINYGYTF
TRBJ1-1 | TRBV7-9 | CASSLSKNTEAFF
TRBJ1-2 | TRBV6-5 | CASSYFGTGYGYTF
TRBJ2-5 | TRBV18 | CASSFRKYQETQYF
TRBJ2-7 | TRBV12-3/TRBV12-4 | CASSGDRFYEQYF
TRBJ1-1 | TRBV20-1 | CSARVGPPASEAFF
TRBJ2-7 | TRBV7-8 | CASSPGGIREQYF
TRBJ2-4 | TRBV12-3/TRBV12-4 | CASSETKNIQYF
TRBJ2-3 | TRBV29-1 | CSLGTRNADTQYF
TRBJ2-7 | TRBV10-3 | CAISEKTYEQYF
TRBJ2-2 | TRBV5-1 | CASSLVLGLPGELFF